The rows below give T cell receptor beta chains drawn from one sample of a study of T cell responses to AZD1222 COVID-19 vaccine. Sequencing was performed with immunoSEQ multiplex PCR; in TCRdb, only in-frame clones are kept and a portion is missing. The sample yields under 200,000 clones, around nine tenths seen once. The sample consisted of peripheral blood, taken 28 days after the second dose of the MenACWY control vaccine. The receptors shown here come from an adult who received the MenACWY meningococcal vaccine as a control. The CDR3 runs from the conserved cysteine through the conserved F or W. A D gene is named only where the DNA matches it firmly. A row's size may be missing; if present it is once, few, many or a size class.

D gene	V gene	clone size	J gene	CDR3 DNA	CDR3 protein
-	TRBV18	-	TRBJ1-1	TGTGCCAGCTCACCCCCCGGGGGTGGCTATGGGGACACTGAAGCTTTCTTT	CASSPPGGGYGDTEAFF
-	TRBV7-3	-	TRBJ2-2	TGTGCCAGCAGCTTACGGGGCGGGAACACCGGGGAGCTGTTTTTT	CASSLRGGNTGELFF
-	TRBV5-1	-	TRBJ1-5	TGCGCCAGCAGCCCCCAGGCGATGGGGGGAAATCAGCCCCAGCATTTT	CASSPQAMGGNQPQHF
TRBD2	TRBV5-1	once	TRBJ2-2	TGCGCCAGCAGATTAGAGTGGACTAGCGGGAGTTCCACCGGGGAGCTGTTTTTT	CASRLEWTSGSSTGELFF
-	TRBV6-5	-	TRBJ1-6	TGTGCCAGCAGCCCCGGCGCCCGGGGGTCACCCCTCCACTTT	CASSPGARGSPLHF
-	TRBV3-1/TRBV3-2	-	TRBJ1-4	TGTGCCAGCAGCCCACTCCAGGCGGGCAGGGAAAAACTGTTTTTT	CASSPLQAGREKLFF
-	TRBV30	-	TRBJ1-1	TGTGCCTGGAGTAGGGGGGACACTGAAGCTTTCTTT	CAWSRGDTEAFF
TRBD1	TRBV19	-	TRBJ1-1	TGTGCCAGCCGGGACAGGGTTGGGACTGAAGCTTTCTTT	CASRDRVGTEAFF
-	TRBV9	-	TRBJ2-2	TGTGCCAGCAGCTGGGGGGACGCGGAGCTGTTTTTT	CASSWGDAELFF
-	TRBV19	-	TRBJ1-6	TGTGCCACAGGGCAGGGAAATTCACCCCTCCACTTT	CATGQGNSPLHF
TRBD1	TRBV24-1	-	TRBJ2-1	TGTGCCACCAGTGATATGACAGGGTACTCCAATGAGCAGTTCTTC	CATSDMTGYSNEQFF
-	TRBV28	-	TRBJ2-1	TGTGCCAGCAGTCGAGTGGGTAATGACAATGAGCAGTTCTTC	CASSRVGNDNEQFF
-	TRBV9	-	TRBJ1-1	TGTGCCAGCAGCGCCATCGGTGGGGGGGTCACTGAAGCTTTCTTT	CASSAIGGGVTEAFF
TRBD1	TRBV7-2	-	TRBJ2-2	TGTGCCAGCAGCTGGGACAGGGGGCTGACCGGGGAGCTGTTTTTT	CASSWDRGLTGELFF
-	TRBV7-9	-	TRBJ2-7	TGTGCCAGCACGCGCGGGGCCGGAACCGAGCAGTACTTC	CASTRGAGTEQYF
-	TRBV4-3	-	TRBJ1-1	TGCGCCAGCAGCCAAAATGGGGGGCAGGGGAACACTGAAGCTTTCTTT	CASSQNGGQGNTEAFF
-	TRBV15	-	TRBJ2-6	TGTGCCACCAGACTTCAGGGATCTGGGGCCAACGTCCTGACTTTC	CATRLQGSGANVLTF
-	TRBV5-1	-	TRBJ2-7	TGCGCCAGCAAAAGGGGTAGCTCCTACGAGCAGTACTTC	CASKRGSSYEQYF
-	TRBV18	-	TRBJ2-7	TGTGCCAGCTCACCACCACACGACACCTACGAGCAGTACTTC	CASSPPHDTYEQYF
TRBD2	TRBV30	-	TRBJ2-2	TGTGCCTGGAGTAGACTAGCAAGGGAGGGGGAGCTGTTTTTT	CAWSRLAREGELFF
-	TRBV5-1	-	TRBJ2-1	TGCGCCAGCAGCGCGGTCCAGGCCAGCTCCTACAATGAGCAGTTCTTC	CASSAVQASSYNEQFF
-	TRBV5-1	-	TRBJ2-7	TGCGCCAGCAGCTTGGTGGGGGAGTGGGTCTACGAGCAGTACTTC	CASSLVGEWVYEQYF
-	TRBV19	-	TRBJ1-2	TGTGCCAGTACCCCGGGACACGAGACCTCCTATGGCTACACCTTC	CASTPGHETSYGYTF
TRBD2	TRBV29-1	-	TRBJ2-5	TGCAGCGTTGAAGTGGGGGGGTGGCAAGAGACCCAGTACTTC	CSVEVGGWQETQYF
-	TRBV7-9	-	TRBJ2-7	TGTGCCAGCAGCTTTGAGACCGACTACGAGCAGTACTTC	CASSFETDYEQYF
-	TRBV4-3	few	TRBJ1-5	TGCGCCAGCAGCCAAGATGTTGGGAGTCACCAGCCCCAGCATTTT	CASSQDVGSHQPQHF
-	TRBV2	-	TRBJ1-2	TGTGCCAGCAGTTGGGGCGGCTATGGCTACACCTTC	CASSWGGYGYTF
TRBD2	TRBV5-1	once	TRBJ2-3	TGCGCCAGCAGCCCGGGACTAGCGGGAGGGCATGATACGCAGTATTTT	CASSPGLAGGHDTQYF
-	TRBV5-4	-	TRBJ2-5	TGTGCCAGCAGCCGGGTTGACGAGACCCAGTACTTC	CASSRVDETQYF
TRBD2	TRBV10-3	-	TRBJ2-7	TGTGCCATCAGTGACATTAGCGGGGCGGGGTACGAGCAGTACTTC	CAISDISGAGYEQYF
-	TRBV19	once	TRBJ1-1	TGTGCCAGTAGTATTTTCGGGAACACTGAAGCTTTCTTT	CASSIFGNTEAFF
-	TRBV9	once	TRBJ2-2	TGTGCCAGCAGCGTAGAAGGACACCGAGGCACCGGGGAGCTGTTTTTT	CASSVEGHRGTGELFF
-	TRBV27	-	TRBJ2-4	TGTGCCAGCAGACCACAGTTTGGGAACATTCAGTACTTC	CASRPQFGNIQYF